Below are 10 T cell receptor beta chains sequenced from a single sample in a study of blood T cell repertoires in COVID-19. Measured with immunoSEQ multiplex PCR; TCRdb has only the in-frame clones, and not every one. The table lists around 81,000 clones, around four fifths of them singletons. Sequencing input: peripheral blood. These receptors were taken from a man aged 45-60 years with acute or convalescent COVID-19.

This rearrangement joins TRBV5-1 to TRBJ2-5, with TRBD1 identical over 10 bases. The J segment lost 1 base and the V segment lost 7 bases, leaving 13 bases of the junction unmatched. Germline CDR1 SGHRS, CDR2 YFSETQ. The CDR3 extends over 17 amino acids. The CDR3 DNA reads TGCGCCAGCCTCTTAGGACAGGGGGTGAAAGCCCAAGAGACCCAGTACTTC. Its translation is CASLLGQGVKAQETQYF.

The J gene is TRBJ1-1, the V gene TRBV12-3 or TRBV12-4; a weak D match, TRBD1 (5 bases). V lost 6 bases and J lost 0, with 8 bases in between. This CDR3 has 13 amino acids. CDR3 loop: CASREQVNTEAFF. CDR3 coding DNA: TGTGCCAGCAGGGAACAGGTGAACACTGAAGCTTTCTTT.

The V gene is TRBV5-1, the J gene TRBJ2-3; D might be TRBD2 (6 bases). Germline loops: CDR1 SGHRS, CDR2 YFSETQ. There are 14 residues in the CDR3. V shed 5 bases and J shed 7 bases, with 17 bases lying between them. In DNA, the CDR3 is TGCGCCAGCAGAATAGGGACTCAGTCAAATACGCAGTATTTT. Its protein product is CASRIGTQSNTQYF. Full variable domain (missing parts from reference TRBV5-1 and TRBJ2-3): KAGVTQTPRYLIKTRGQQVTLSCSPISGHRSVSWYQQTPGQGLQFLFEYFSETQRNKGNFPGRFSGRQFSNSRSEMNVSTLELGDSALYLCASRIGTQSNTQYFGPGTRLTVL.

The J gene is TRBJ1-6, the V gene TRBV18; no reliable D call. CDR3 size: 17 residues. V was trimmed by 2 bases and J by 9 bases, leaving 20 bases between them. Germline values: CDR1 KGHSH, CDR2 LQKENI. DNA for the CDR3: TGTGCCAGCTCACCAGCACCTCAGGCCGAAGTGGGTTCACCCCTCCACTTT. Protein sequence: CASSPAPQAEVGSPLHF.

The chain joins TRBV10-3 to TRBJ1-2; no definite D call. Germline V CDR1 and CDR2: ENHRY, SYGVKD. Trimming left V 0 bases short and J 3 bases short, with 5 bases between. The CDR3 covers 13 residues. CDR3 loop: CAISESSDYGYTF. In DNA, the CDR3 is TGTGCCATCAGTGAGTCGTCAGACTATGGCTACACCTTC.

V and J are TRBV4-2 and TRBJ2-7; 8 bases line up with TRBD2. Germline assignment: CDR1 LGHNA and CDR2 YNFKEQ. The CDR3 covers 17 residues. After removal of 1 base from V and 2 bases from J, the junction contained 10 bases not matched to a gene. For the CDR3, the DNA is TGTGCCAGCAGCCAAGCCTCCCTCGGGACTAGTACCTACGAGCAGTACTTC. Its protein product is CASSQASLGTSTYEQYF.

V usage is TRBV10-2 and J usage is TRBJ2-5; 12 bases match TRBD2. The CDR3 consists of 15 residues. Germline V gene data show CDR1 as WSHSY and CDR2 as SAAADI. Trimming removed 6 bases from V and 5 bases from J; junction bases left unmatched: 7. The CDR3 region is CASRASGGARETQYF. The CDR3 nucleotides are TGCGCCAGCAGGGCTAGCGGGGGGGCCAGGGAGACCCAGTACTTC.

The CDR3 DNA follows: TGCGCCAGCAGCCAAGGCGAGGCAGGGGGCAGAGGAAATGAGCAGTTCTTC. Protein sequence: CASSQGEAGGRGNEQFF. V and J are TRBV4-3 and TRBJ2-1, with 8 bases lining up with TRBD1. The V segment lost 1 base and the J segment 7 bases; nucleotides outside the gene matches: 12. Germline V gene data show CDR1 as LGHNA and CDR2 as YSLEER. This CDR3 has 17 residues.

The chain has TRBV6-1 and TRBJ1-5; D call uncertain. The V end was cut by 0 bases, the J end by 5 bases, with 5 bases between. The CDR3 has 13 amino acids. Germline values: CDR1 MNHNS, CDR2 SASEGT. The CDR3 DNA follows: TGTGCCAGCAGTGAAGCAGCTTATCAGCCCCAGCATTTT. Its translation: CASSEAAYQPQHF.

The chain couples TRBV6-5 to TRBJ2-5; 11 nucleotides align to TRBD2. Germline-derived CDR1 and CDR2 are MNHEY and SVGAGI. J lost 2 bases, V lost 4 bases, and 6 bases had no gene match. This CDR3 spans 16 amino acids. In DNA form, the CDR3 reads TGTGCCAGCAGTTCCCTAGCGGGAGGCCCGCAAGAGACCCAGTACTTC. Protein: CASSSLAGGPQETQYF.